This record looks at one T cell receptor (beta chain) sequence and its context. Its antigen is not known. Treatment meaning: roughly ten-day PBMC culture with coronavirus spike peptide pools or control peptides (ViraFEST assay). Investigators obtained the unexposed donor's CD4+ T cells before the COVID-19 pandemic (2011-2018). ViraFEST sequenced TCRs after peptide-pool expansion of antigen-specific T cells. This record belongs to a study of vaccination and CD4 T cells after COVID-19. The Oncomine TCR Beta short-read assay was applied to DNA of cultured CD4+ T cells. The genomic DNA was obtained from cultured CD4+ T cells by extraction with the QIAamp micro DNA kit. TCRdb reanalysed the PCR reads using MiXCR and keeps one entry per CDR3 protein. This table has 9,100 or so distinct CDR3 sequences, 40% to 60% appearing once. The V segment lost 5 bases and the J segment 6 bases; nucleotides outside the gene matches: 12. The CDR3 is 15 residues long. The germline gives CDR1 DFQATT, CDR2 SNEGSKA (reference sequence).

Findings and caveats of the study: SARS-CoV-2-reactive clonotypes showed a nonsignificant median rise from about 20 to 38.

The source material was CD4+ T cells from blood, cultured in vitro. This chain connects TRBV20-1 to TRBJ2-1; 8 nucleotides line up with TRBD1. This clonotype was sampled from a human donor in good health. The CDR3 spells CSALSGTGVSNEQFF. In DNA form, the CDR3 reads TGCAGTGCTCTCTCCGGGACAGGAGTGAGCAATGAGCAGTTCTTC.